This T cell receptor beta chain was recorded in a study of blood T cell repertoires in COVID-19. This clone was detected only once. Clones were read by immunoSEQ multiplex PCR, and TCRdb kept only the in-frame ones, dropping some. The table lists around 390,000 clones, about 87% of them singletons. This TCR derives from a woman between 45 and 60 years old who had recovered from COVID-19. The sequencing input was PBMCs or T cells enriched from blood (not recorded which).

The CDR3 sequence: CATSVRDTEAFF. Here the CDR3 DNA reads TGTGCCACCAGTGTCAGGGACACTGAAGCTTTCTTT. V and J are TRBV24-1 and TRBJ1-1; the D gene is possibly TRBD1 (5 bases). This CDR3 comprises 12 residues. The V end lost 5 bases, the J end lost 3 bases, and 6 bases lay between the germline ends. Germline V gene lookup returns CDR1 KGHDR and CDR2 SFDVKD.